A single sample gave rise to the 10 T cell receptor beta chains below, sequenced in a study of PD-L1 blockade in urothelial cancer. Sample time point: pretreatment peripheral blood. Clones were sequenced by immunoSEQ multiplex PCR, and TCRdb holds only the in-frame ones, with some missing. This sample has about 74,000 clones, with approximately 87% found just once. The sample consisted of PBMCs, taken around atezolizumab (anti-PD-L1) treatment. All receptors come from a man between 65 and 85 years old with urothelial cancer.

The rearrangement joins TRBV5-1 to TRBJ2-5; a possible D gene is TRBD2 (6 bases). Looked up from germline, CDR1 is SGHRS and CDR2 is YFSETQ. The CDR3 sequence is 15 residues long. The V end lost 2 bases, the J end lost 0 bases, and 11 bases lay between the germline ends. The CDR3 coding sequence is TGCGCCAGCAGCTTCGGGGGTAGGAACCAAGAGACCCAGTACTTC. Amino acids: CASSFGGRNQETQYF. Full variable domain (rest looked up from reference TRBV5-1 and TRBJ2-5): KAGVTQTPRYLIKTRGQQVTLSCSPISGHRSVSWYQQTPGQGLQFLFEYFSETQRNKGNFPGRFSGRQFSNSRSEMNVSTLELGDSALYLCASSFGGRNQETQYFGPGTRLLVL.

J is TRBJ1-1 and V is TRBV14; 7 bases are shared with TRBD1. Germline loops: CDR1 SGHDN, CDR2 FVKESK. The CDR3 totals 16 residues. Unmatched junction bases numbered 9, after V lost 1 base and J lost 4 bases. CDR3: CASSQGPTGVGTEAFF. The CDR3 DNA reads TGTGCCAGCAGCCAAGGCCCCACAGGGGTCGGCACTGAAGCTTTCTTT.

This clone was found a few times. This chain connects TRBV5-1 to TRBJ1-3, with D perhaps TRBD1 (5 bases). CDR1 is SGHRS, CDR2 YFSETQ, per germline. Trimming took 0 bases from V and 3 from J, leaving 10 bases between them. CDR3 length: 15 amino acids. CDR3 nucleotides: TGCGCCAGCAGCTTGGATTGGGGCTTTGGAAACACCATATATTTT. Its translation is CASSLDWGFGNTIYF.

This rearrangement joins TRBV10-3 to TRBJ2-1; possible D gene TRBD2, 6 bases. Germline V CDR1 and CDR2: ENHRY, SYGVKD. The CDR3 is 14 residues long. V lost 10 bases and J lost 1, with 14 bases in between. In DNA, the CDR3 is TGTGCCACCCGTGGGACTGGGTCCTACAATGAGCAGTTCTTC. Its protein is CATRGTGSYNEQFF.

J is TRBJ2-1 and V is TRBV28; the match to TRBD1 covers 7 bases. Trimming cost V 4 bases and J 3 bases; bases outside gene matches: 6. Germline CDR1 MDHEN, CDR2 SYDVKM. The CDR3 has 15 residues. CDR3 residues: CASSSTGVGYNEQFF. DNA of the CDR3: TGTGCCAGCAGTTCCACAGGGGTTGGCTACAATGAGCAGTTCTTC.

The CDR3 is CASSSDRSGTRRRNEQFF. The CDR3 DNA is TGTGCCAGCAGCTCGGACAGGTCCGGGACTAGAAGACGCAATGAGCAGTTCTTC. The chain recombines TRBV9 with TRBJ2-1; D may be TRBD2 (8 bases). V dropped 4 bases and J dropped 6 bases, with 26 bases sitting between them. The germline V gene encodes CDR1 SGDLS and CDR2 YYNGEE. This CDR3 is built from 18 residues.

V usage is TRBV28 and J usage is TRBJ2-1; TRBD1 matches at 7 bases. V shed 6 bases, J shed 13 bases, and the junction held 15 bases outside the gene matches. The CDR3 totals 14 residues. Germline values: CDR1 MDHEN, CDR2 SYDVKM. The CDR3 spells CASSFSSGTDNQFF. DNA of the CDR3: TGTGCCAGCAGCTTCAGTTCCGGGACAGACAACCAGTTCTTC.

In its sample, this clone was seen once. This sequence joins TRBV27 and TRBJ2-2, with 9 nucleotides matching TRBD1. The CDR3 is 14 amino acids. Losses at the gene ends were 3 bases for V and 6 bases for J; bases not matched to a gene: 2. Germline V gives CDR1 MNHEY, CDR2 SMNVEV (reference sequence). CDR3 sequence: CASSFRTGAGELFF. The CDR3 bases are TGTGCCAGCAGTTTCAGGACAGGGGCCGGGGAGCTGTTTTTT.

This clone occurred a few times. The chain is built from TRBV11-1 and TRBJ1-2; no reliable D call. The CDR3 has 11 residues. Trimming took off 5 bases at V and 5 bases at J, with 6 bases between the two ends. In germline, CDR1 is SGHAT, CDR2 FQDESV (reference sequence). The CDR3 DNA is TGTGCCAGCAGCCCTTTATATGGCTACACCTTC. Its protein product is CASSPLYGYTF.

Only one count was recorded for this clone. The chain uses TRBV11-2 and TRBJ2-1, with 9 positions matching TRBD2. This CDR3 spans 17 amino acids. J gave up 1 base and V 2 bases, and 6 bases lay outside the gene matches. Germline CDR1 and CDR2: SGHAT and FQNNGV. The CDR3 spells CASSLPPGLASYNEQFF. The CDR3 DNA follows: TGTGCCAGCAGCTTACCCCCGGGACTAGCTTCCTACAATGAGCAGTTCTTC.